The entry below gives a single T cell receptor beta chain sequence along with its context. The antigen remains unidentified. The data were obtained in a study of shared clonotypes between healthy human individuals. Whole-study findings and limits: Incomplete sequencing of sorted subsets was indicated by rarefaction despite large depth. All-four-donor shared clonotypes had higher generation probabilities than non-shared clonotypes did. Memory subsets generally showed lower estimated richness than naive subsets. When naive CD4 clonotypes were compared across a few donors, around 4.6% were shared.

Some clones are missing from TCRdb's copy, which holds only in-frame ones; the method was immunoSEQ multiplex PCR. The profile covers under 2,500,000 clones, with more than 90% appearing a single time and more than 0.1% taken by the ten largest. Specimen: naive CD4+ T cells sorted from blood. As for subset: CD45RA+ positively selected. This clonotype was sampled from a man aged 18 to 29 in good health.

The CDR3 protein is CATWGGQGSYEQYF. The CDR3, as DNA: TGTGCCACCTGGGGGGGCCAGGGTTCCTACGAGCAGTACTTC. This sequence joins TRBV10-3 and TRBJ2-7, with a tentative D call TRBD2 (7 bases). The V gene lost 10 bases and the J gene lost 1 base, with 17 bases spanning the gap. CDR3 length: 14 amino acids. Germline V gene data show CDR1 as ENHRY and CDR2 as SYGVKD.